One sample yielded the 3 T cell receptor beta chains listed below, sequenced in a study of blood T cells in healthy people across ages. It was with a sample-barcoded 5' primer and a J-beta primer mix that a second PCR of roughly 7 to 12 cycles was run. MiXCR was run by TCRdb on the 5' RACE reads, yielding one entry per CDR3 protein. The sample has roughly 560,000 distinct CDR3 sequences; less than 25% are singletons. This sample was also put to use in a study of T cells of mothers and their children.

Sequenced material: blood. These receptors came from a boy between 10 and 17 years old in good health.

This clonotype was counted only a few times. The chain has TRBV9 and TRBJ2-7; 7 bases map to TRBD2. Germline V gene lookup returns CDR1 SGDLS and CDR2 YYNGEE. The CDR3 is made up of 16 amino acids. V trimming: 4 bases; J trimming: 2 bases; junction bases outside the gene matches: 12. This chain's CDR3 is CASSPLTSSNTYEQYF. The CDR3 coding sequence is TGTGCCAGCAGCCCCCTGACTAGCTCCAACACCTACGAGCAGTACTTC.

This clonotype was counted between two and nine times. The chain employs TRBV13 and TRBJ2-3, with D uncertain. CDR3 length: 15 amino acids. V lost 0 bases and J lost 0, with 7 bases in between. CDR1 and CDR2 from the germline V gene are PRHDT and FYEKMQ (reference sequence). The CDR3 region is CASSLGHTSTDTQYF. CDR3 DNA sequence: TGTGCCAGCAGCTTAGGGCACACAAGCACAGATACGCAGTATTTT. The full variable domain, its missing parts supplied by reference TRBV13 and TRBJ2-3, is AAGVIQSPRHLIKEKRETATLKCYPIPRHDTVYWYQQGPGQDPQFLISFYEKMQSDKGSIPDRFSAQQFSDYHSELNMSSLELGDSALYFCASSLGHTSTDTQYFGPGTRLTVL.

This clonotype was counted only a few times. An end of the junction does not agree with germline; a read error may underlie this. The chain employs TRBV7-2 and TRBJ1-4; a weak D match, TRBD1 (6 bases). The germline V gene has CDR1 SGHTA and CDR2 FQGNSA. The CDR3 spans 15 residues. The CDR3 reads CASSPEWLGGEKLSF. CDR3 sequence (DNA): TGTGCCAGCAGCCCGGAATGGTTAGGGGGTGAAAAACTGTCTTTT.